This entry concerns a single T cell receptor beta chain. This entry is derived from a study of blood T cell repertoires in COVID-19. Study-wide background: Sites across the United States, Italy and Spain contributed samples from acute and convalescent COVID-19. PBMCs, B-cell-depleted T cells, or T cells were the source of the cDNA or gDNA that made up the material.

In the authors' workflow: Amplified reference gene primers provided the basis for estimating nucleated cell counts. Libraries were prepared by immunoSEQ multiplex PCR; TCRdb keeps only in-frame clonotypes and omits some of them. That table is the source of V, J and clone size, and D and trimming were worked out from the DNA. Of under 80,000 clones listed, roughly 90% were seen once; the top ten hold 4.4%. Germline CDR1 SGHTA, CDR2 FQGNSA. Trimming left V 4 bases short and J 7 bases short, with 22 bases between. The CDR3 runs to 16 residues. This clonotype was obtained from a middle-aged man with active COVID-19. The sample consisted of peripheral blood. The chain combines TRBV7-2 with TRBJ1-2; tentatively, D is TRBD1 (6 bases). The CDR3: CASSSRGTQGNSGYTF. The CDR3 DNA reads TGTGCCAGCAGCTCAAGGGGAACACAGGGAAACAGTGGCTACACCTTC.